Below are 5 T cell receptor beta chains sequenced from a single sample in a study of beta chain features in type 1 diabetes. cDNA synthesis used the whole RNA isolate, giving expressed TCRB sequences. Repertoires were generated with immunoSEQ multiplex PCR, while TCRdb's copy carries only in-frame clones and drops some. The sample consists of 130,000 to 150,000 clones, 7% to 10% of them appearing once. Sequencing was carried out using central memory CD4+ T cells from blood. These receptors were collected from a young man in good health.

Only a few counts were recorded for this clone. The V and J genes are TRBV5-8 and TRBJ1-5; D might be TRBD1 (5 bases). From germline, CDR1 is SGHTS and CDR2 YDEGEE. V was shortened by 2 bases and J by 1 base, with 16 bases between the two germline ends. The CDR3 is 17 residues long. The CDR3 DNA reads as TGTGCCAGCAGCTTCGAAAAGGGGACTAGGAGCAATCAGCCCCAGCATTTT. Its translation is CASSFEKGTRSNQPQHF.

This clone showed up just once. The rearrangement links TRBV7-8 to TRBJ2-2; perhaps TRBD1 as D (6 bases). CDR3 length equals 18 residues. V lost 5 bases to trimming and J lost 0 bases, with 19 bases between them. In germline, CDR1 is SGHVS, CDR2 FQNEAQ. Here the CDR3 DNA reads TGTGCCAGCAGCCCAAGGGCTGGGGGCTTCGCGAACACCGGGGAGCTGTTTTTT. The encoded protein is CASSPRAGGFANTGELFF.

In its sample, this clone was seen a few times. CDR3 protein: CASSLGTMDGDKLFF. In nucleotides, the CDR3 is TGTGCCAGCAGCTTGGGGACAATGGACGGTGATAAACTGTTTTTT. V gene TRBV5-6 combines with J gene TRBJ1-4; weak D call: TRBD1 (5 bases). V was clipped by 0 bases and J by 11 bases, with 17 bases between them. CDR1 SGHDT and CDR2 YYEEEE come from the germline V gene. CDR3 size: 15 residues.

This clone turned up a few times. The V call is TRBV6-6, the J call TRBJ2-7; D is possibly TRBD2 (6 bases). V was cut by 2 bases and J by 11 bases, with 19 bases left in between. Germline V gene lookup returns CDR1 MNHNY and CDR2 SVGAGI (reference sequence). The CDR3 totals 14 residues. The CDR3 spells CASSYRQSPGGEYF. CDR3 nucleotide sequence: TGTGCCAGCAGTTACCGACAGTCCCCAGGCGGGGAGTACTTC.

The chain joins TRBV10-3 to TRBJ2-1, with TRBD1 identical over 8 bases. The V and J ends lost 8 bases and 3 bases, in that order; junction bases with no gene match: 3. Germline V gene lookup returns CDR1 ENHRY and CDR2 SYGVKD. This CDR3 contains 13 residues. CDR3 loop: CAIGQGNYNEQFF. The CDR3 region has the DNA TGTGCCATCGGACAGGGTAACTACAATGAGCAGTTCTTC.